The next 23 T cell receptor beta chains were all read from a single sample in a study of Graves' ophthalmopathy and Graves' hyperthyroidism. RNA transcripts served as template for amplifying TCR beta CDR3 sequences. After a first-round RT-PCR with HTBI primers, a second-round multiplex PCR was run. TCRdb reprocessed the multiplex PCR reads via MiXCR and lists one record per CDR3 protein. The profile shows about 480,000 distinct CDR3 sequences, roughly 14% of them singletons. The sequenced material came from blood. Receptors originate from a woman younger than 45 with Graves' ophthalmopathy.

This clonotype was picked up many times. This rearrangement joins TRBV20-1 to TRBJ2-7; 11 positions match TRBD2. Germline V gene data show CDR1 as DFQATT and CDR2 as SNEGSKA (reference sequence). Trimming at V came to 4 bases and at J to 1 base, leaving 0 bases not matched to a gene. This CDR3 comprises 13 residues. DNA for the CDR3: TGCAGTGCTATAGCGGGAGGGTCCTACGAGCAGTACTTC. It yields the protein CSAIAGGSYEQYF.

In this sample, this clonotype turned up a few times. The chain couples TRBV30 to TRBJ2-3, with 7 bases identical to TRBD1. Trimming removed 6 bases from V and 7 bases from J; junction bases left unmatched: 7. The germline V gene has CDR1 GTSNPN and CDR2 SVGIG (reference sequence). This CDR3 has 12 amino acids. Written as DNA, the CDR3 is TGTGCCTGTCCTACAGGGGTATATACGCAGTATTTT. It is translated as CACPTGVYTQYF. The whole variable domain, remainder taken from reference TRBV30 and TRBJ2-3, is SQTIHQWPATLVQPVGSPLSLECTVEGTSNPNLYWYRQAAGRGLQLLFYSVGIGQISSEVPQNLSASRPQDRQFILSSKKLLLSDSGFYLCACPTGVYTQYFGPGTRLTVL.

In its sample, this clonotype was seen many times. This chain uses TRBV28 with TRBJ2-7; 7 nucleotides line up with TRBD2. This CDR3 spans 13 amino acids. Germline V gene data show CDR1 as MDHEN and CDR2 as SYDVKM. The V gene end was trimmed by 5 bases and the J gene end by 2 bases; junction bases not matched to a gene: 3. CDR3: CASSQRGPYEQYF. The CDR3 region has the DNA TGTGCCAGCAGTCAGCGGGGTCCCTACGAGCAGTACTTC. The full variable domain, in which reference TRBV28 and TRBJ2-7 provide the parts outside the CDR3, is DVKVTQSSRYLVKRTGEKVFLECVQDMDHENMFWYRQDPGLGLRLIYFSYDVKMKEKGDIPEGYSVSREKKERFSLILESASTNQTSMYLCASSQRGPYEQYFGPGTRLTVT.

This clonotype has at least ten counts. The V gene is TRBV12-3 or TRBV12-4, the J gene TRBJ1-5; a possible D gene is TRBD1 (6 bases). The CDR3 covers 15 residues. V was cut by 6 bases and J by 6 bases, with 18 bases left in between. The CDR3 bases are TGTGCCAGCAGCCCTACCCGGACAGTTTCTCAGCCCCAGCATTTT. This codes for CASSPTRTVSQPQHF.

This clonotype appeared many times. The chain couples TRBV12-3 or TRBV12-4 to TRBJ2-7, with a possible D match to TRBD1 (6 bases). Trimming removed 3 bases from V and 6 bases from J, with 15 bases in between. The CDR3 consists of 14 residues. This CDR3 reads CASSFYRVWGEQYF. The CDR3 DNA reads TGTGCCAGCAGTTTCTACAGGGTCTGGGGCGAGCAGTACTTC.

This clonotype was recorded at least ten times. The chain uses TRBV20-1 and TRBJ2-7, with 13 bases lining up with TRBD2. This CDR3 has 17 residues. V gave up 0 bases and J gave up 3 bases; unmatched junction bases: 8. Germline lookup yields CDR1 DFQATT and CDR2 SNEGSKA (reference sequence). The CDR3: CSARDLSGLAGIYEQYF. CDR3 sequence (DNA): TGCAGTGCTAGAGATCTCTCGGGACTAGCGGGGATCTACGAGCAGTACTTC.

The chain has TRBV6-1 and TRBJ1-1, with D possibly being TRBD1 (6 bases). The CDR3 spans 16 residues. Germline values: CDR1 MNHNS, CDR2 SASEGT. V shed 4 bases and J shed 6 bases, with 21 bases lying between them. This CDR3 is CASSGPPGAVAAEAFF. The CDR3, as DNA: TGTGCCAGCAGTGGCCCGCCGGGGGCGGTAGCCGCTGAAGCTTTCTTT.

This clonotype was counted ten times or more. V usage is TRBV28 and J usage is TRBJ1-3; weak D call: TRBD1 (6 bases). The CDR3 contains 15 residues. V was trimmed by 7 bases and J by 0 bases, leaving 13 bases between them. Germline V gives CDR1 MDHEN, CDR2 SYDVKM. CDR3 sequence: CASIPQGLSGNTIYF. CDR3 sequence (DNA): TGTGCCAGCATCCCCCAGGGGCTCTCTGGAAACACCATATATTTT.

This clonotype was counted at least ten times. The chain carries TRBV28 and TRBJ2-5; D may be TRBD1 (7 bases). Germline assignment: CDR1 MDHEN and CDR2 SYDVKM. The CDR3 runs 13 residues. The V end was cut by 2 bases, the J end by 4 bases, with 8 bases between. For the CDR3, the DNA is TGTGCCAGCAGTTTACAGGGGGGAGAGACCCAGTACTTC. Protein: CASSLQGGETQYF.

V and J are TRBV7-2 and TRBJ2-7; D is uncertain. The CDR3 has 13 residues. Germline V gene data show CDR1 as SGHTA and CDR2 as FQGNSA. V gave up 5 bases and J gave up 2 bases, with 10 bases separating them. The CDR3 here is CASSPASAYEQYF. The CDR3 coding sequence is TGTGCCAGCAGCCCCGCGTCCGCCTACGAGCAGTACTTC.

Ten or more counts support this clonotype. The rearrangement joins TRBV28 to TRBJ2-7, with TRBD2 matching over 9 bases. Losses at the gene ends were 2 bases for V and 3 bases for J; bases not matched to a gene: 5. The CDR3 is made up of 15 amino acids. Germline lookup yields CDR1 MDHEN and CDR2 SYDVKM. CDR3 loop: CASSLAAGGHYEQYF. DNA of the CDR3: TGTGCCAGCAGTTTAGCCGCGGGAGGGCACTACGAGCAGTACTTC.

This chain links TRBV30 with TRBJ1-2; D may be TRBD1 (5 bases). V lost 0 bases, J lost 6 bases, and 11 bases lay in between. The germline V gene encodes CDR1 GTSNPN and CDR2 SVGIG (reference sequence). The CDR3 covers 13 residues. CDR3 sequence (DNA): TGTGCCTGGAGTGTGGAGGGGCGCAATGGCTACACCTTC. The encoded protein is CAWSVEGRNGYTF.

The chain recombines TRBV15 with TRBJ1-3; D not resolved. The CDR3 totals 15 residues. From germline, CDR1 is LNHNV and CDR2 YYDKDF (reference sequence). V dropped 0 bases and J dropped 1 base, with 7 bases sitting between them. The CDR3 sequence is CATSRDPGSGNTIYF. The CDR3 DNA reads TGTGCCACCAGCAGAGATCCCGGATCTGGAAACACCATATATTTT.

This chain connects TRBV5-1 to TRBJ2-5, with TRBD1 as a possible D gene (6 bases). This CDR3 comprises 14 residues. V was clipped by 6 bases and J by 1 base, with 13 bases between them. The germline V gene encodes CDR1 SGHRS and CDR2 YFSETQ. CDR3: CASTTDSGQETQYF. DNA for the CDR3: TGCGCCAGCACCACGGACAGTGGCCAAGAGACCCAGTACTTC.

Many counts were recorded for this clonotype. The CDR3 spells CSARDSSQETQYF. The CDR3 DNA reads as TGCAGTGCTCGGGACAGCTCCCAAGAGACCCAGTACTTC. The chain carries TRBV20-1 and TRBJ2-5; TRBD1 matches 7 bases. The trim removed 5 bases at V and 1 base at J, leaving 4 bases unmatched. The germline V gene encodes CDR1 DFQATT and CDR2 SNEGSKA (reference sequence). This CDR3 is built from 13 residues.

This clonotype was seen ten or more times. The genes are TRBV28 and TRBJ2-7, with D perhaps assigned TRBD1 or TRBD2 (5 bases each). Germline CDR1 and CDR2: MDHEN and SYDVKM. V lost 8 bases, J lost 2 bases, and 16 bases lay in between. The CDR3 covers 14 residues. CDR3 DNA: TGTGCCAGCGGGGGAATTTCTGGAACCTACGAGCAGTACTTC. It is translated as CASGGISGTYEQYF.

This clonotype showed up many times. The chain uses TRBV6-1 and TRBJ2-7, with 10 nucleotides matching TRBD2. The length of the CDR3 is 13 residues. V shed 4 bases, J shed 5 bases, and the junction held 2 bases outside the gene matches. The germline V gene has CDR1 MNHNS and CDR2 SASEGT. The CDR3 spells CASSVSGGDEQYF. The CDR3 DNA reads as TGTGCCAGCAGTGTAAGCGGGGGGGACGAGCAGTACTTC.

This clonotype was found many times. The J gene is TRBJ2-4, the V gene TRBV6-5, with D unclear. The CDR3 spans 15 residues. Trimming shortened V by 2 bases and J by 0 bases, and 8 bases separated the two germline ends. From germline, CDR1 is MNHEY and CDR2 SVGAGI. CDR3 sequence (DNA): TGTGCCAGCAGTTACAATGGTATAGCCAAAAACATTCAGTACTTC. The encoded protein is CASSYNGIAKNIQYF.

This clonotype showed up many times. The gene calls are TRBV6-1 and TRBJ2-5, with TRBD2 matching 10 bases. This CDR3 region has 15 residues. Trimming took 6 bases from V and 4 from J; bases not matched to a gene: 8. Germline CDR1 MNHNS, CDR2 SASEGT. Written as DNA, the CDR3 is TGTGCCAGCAGACTTAGCGGGAGGCGCGGAGAGACCCAGTACTTC. Translated: CASRLSGRRGETQYF.

There are many counts of this clonotype. The CDR3 here is CASRGSPTGELFF. In DNA form, the CDR3 reads TGTGCCTCCCGGGGCAGTCCCACCGGGGAGCTGTTTTTT. The rearrangement uses TRBV10-3 and TRBJ2-2; D is tentatively TRBD1 or TRBD2 (5 bases each). Germline V gene lookup returns CDR1 ENHRY and CDR2 SYGVKD. The CDR3 runs 13 residues. Deletions cut 11 bases from V and 4 bases from J, with 14 bases between.

CDR3 nucleotides: TGTGCCAGCGGACAACAGGGAGGCGGCTATAGTGGCTACACCTTC. Translation gives CASGQQGGGYSGYTF. The V call is TRBV2, the J call TRBJ1-2; TRBD1 might be the D (6 bases). This CDR3 has 15 residues. Trimming took off 8 bases at V and 7 bases at J, with 23 bases between the two ends. Germline CDR1 is SNHLY and CDR2 is FYNNEI.

This clonotype was found many times. The CDR3 bases are TGTGCCAGCAGCTTCGCCGGGGGCGCCTACGAGCAGTACTTC. Protein product: CASSFAGGAYEQYF. The genes are TRBV7-2 and TRBJ2-7; the D gene could be TRBD1 or TRBD2 (6 bases each). The V gene lost 3 bases and the J gene lost 2 bases, with 11 bases spanning the gap. Germline-derived CDR1 and CDR2 are SGHTA and FQGNSA. There are 14 residues in the CDR3.

This clonotype was detected many times. The rearrangement uses TRBV27 and TRBJ2-7; D remains ambiguous. Germline loops: CDR1 MNHEY, CDR2 SMNVEV (reference sequence). The length of the CDR3 is 15 residues. V lost 6 bases and J lost 3, with 18 bases in between. CDR3 sequence reads: CASSPRQAGLYEQYF. Here the CDR3 DNA reads TGTGCCAGCAGCCCCAGACAAGCTGGGCTCTACGAGCAGTACTTC.